The sequence of this T cell receptor (beta chain) was determined in a study of T cells after yellow fever vaccination (dated by TCRdb to the late 2010s). With regard to the full study: Libraries from fractions with low cell numbers were prepared with the SMART-Seq v4 Ultra Low Input RNA kit. To follow T-cell clones before and after both primary and booster YFV17D yellow fever vaccination, bulk TCR alpha and beta repertoires underwent longitudinal sequencing. The cohort comprised two healthy male donors, one aged 18 to 30 and one aged 30 to 40 years. Blood was drawn at multiple timepoints before and after primary and secondary immunization, with bulk PBMC replicates and cell subsets isolated. What the authors observed across the whole study: The secondary T-cell response was weaker than the primary response but faster, peaking on day 5 instead of day 15. Most clones expanded after primary vaccination (approximately 96% of CD4 and 88% of CD8) were re-detected after the booster, suggesting that broad memory maintenance occurred. Because only a couple of donors were included in the study, the extent to which the findings can be generalized is limited. A small share of clonotypes was detected in both CD4 and CD8 compartments, with the overlap likely arising from convergent recombination. Computational filtering was required because FACS-sorted repertoires could contain abundant contaminating clonotypes from the bulk population.

TCR cDNA was synthesized by 5'RACE template switching, through which a universal primer site and unique molecular identifiers were introduced. cDNA synthesis was primed from both the TCR alpha and TCR beta constant segments. Libraries were amplified in two PCR steps, with sample barcodes and sequencing adapters added in the second step. Libraries were sequenced on Illumina HiSeq 2500 (2x100 bp) or NovaSeq (2x150 bp). The source study handled its data this way. MIGEC was used to demultiplex reads and collapse the reads into UMI consensus sequences, and MiXCR was used for V(D)J alignment. Vaccine-responding clonotypes were identified with edgeR using replicate PBMC samples, with FDR below 0.01 and a log2 fold change above 5 up to day 15 being required. CD4 or CD8 identity was assigned to each bulk clonotype according to whether the clonotype was present at higher abundance in the sequenced CD4 repertoire or the sequenced CD8 repertoire. TCRdb reanalyzed the raw reads on its own, using fastp at Q25 for trimming and MiXCR for clone calling, and kept in-frame beta chains. A single entry per CDR3 protein holds the most common genes and DNA from its merged rows. TCRdb's processing, not the study's, gives the V and J calls here. Present in this sample are fewer than 650,000 distinct CDR3 sequences, 20% to 25% of which were seen just once. Of the sample, approximately 15% falls within the top ten clones.

The trim is 5 bases for V and 7 bases for J, with a gap of 15 bases between the germline ends. The CDR1 and CDR2 encoded by the germline V gene are SGHTA and FQGNSA. The CDR3 contains 14 residues, cysteine and phenylalanine counted. Here the CDR3 DNA is all that survives: 42 bases in frame from base 1. The meaning of the sample's treatment or condition label: live attenuated yellow fever vaccine strain. Two biological replicates of bulk PBMCs were collected at each blood-draw timepoint. A standard Ficoll-Paque protocol was used to isolate PBMCs from peripheral blood. RNA was extracted with TriZol from bulk PBMCs, CD4 and CD8 fractions, and dextramer-positive and dextramer-negative fractions. A word on this clonotype: It lacks a known antigen. Nothing much larger sits one base from this clone, and base qualities are not available.

The chain uses TRBV7-2 and TRBJ1-5; a weak D assignment points to TRBD1 (6 bases agree). The receptor's source is a man aged 18 to 35 who received the YFV17D yellow fever vaccine. The material sequenced was PBMCs, taken approximately 22 days after the first yellow fever vaccination. The DNA is as follows: TGTGCCAGCAGCCTACAGGGTTTCGAGCAGCCCCAGCATTTT. Translation gives CASSLQGFEQPQHF.